Each of the 2 T cell receptor beta chains below was sequenced from the same sample in a study of blood T cells in healthy people across ages. A second PCR of roughly 7 to 11 cycles used a sample-barcoded 5' primer and a J-beta primer mix. TCRdb fed the 5' RACE reads into MiXCR, producing one record per CDR3 protein. The sample gives roughly 500,000 distinct CDR3 sequences, approximately 30% of which show up once; less than 20% is in the top ten. The material sequenced was blood. The source is a woman aged 70-85 years in good health.

This clonotype showed up just once. This chain links TRBV4-2 with TRBJ1-2, with D possibly TRBD1 on 6 matching bases. CDR1 is LGHNA and CDR2 is YNFKEQ in the germline V gene. The length of the CDR3 is 13 residues. Trimming pared 2 bases from V and 12 bases from J, leaving 16 bases between. CDR3 sequence: CASSQWDINDHTF. The DNA of the CDR3 is TGTGCCAGCAGCCAATGGGACATCAATGACCACACCTTC.

This chain uses TRBV28 with TRBJ2-3; 9 bases are a match to TRBD2. The trim removed 8 bases at V and 4 bases at J, leaving 10 bases unmatched. This CDR3 has 15 amino acids. Germline V CDR1 and CDR2: MDHEN, SYDVKM. In DNA, the CDR3 is TGTGCCAGCGGCCGTGGCGGGAGGGAAGCAGATACGCAGTATTTT. As protein: CASGRGGREADTQYF.